The entry below describes one T cell receptor beta chain. The target of this receptor is not known. Base quality data are lacking; no much larger clone is found one base away. From the cysteine up to the phenylalanine, the CDR3 has a length of 14 residues. The DNA shown is the 42-base CDR3, in frame from base 1. V lost 7 bases and J lost 4 bases; the stretch between them is 14 bases long. As encoded in the germline V gene (reference sequence), CDR1 is LNHDA while CDR2 is SQIVND. These data originate in a study of T cell changes during pregnancy in multiple sclerosis (dated by TCRdb to the late 2010s). About the study as a whole: Changes in the T cell repertoire over the course of pregnancy were examined in this study in women with multiple sclerosis.

Receptors were amplified or captured by the immunoSEQ multiplex PCR assay. Not all clones reach the TCRdb copy of this immuneACCESS table, which keeps in-frame sequences only. Checked studies attribute under half of the gap to unresolved V genes and leave the rest unexplained. Present in this sample are about 52,000 clones, roughly 92% of which were seen just once. The ten most abundant clones make up 0.2% to 0.3% of the sample. Sequenced here: CD4+ T cells from peripheral blood mononuclear cells, sampled in the third trimester of pregnancy. This clonotype was obtained from a female donor with multiple sclerosis, enrolled in a pregnancy study. In this chain, TRBV19 is recombined with TRBJ2-1; TRBD2 is a weak D gene call, 6 bases matching. The CDR3 region reads CASNLRGAYNEQFF. Here is the DNA: TGTGCCAGTAACCTCCGCGGGGCTTACAATGAGCAGTTCTTC.